These 6 T cell receptor beta chains share one sample of origin, sequenced in a study of T cells after yellow fever vaccination. TCRdb re-called the 5' RACE reads through MiXCR, storing one row per CDR3 protein. The sample has approximately 330,000 distinct CDR3 sequences, around 13% seen once. The specimen comprised CD4+ T cells sorted from PBMCs, sampled 15 days after the yellow fever booster vaccination. These receptors all come from a man between 18 and 35 years old who received the YFV17D yellow fever vaccine.

This clonotype was counted a few times. The chain combines TRBV9 with TRBJ2-3; D unresolved. The germline V gene encodes CDR1 SGDLS and CDR2 YYNGEE. This CDR3 is 15 amino acids long. V gave up 1 base and J gave up 6 bases, with 15 bases separating them. As DNA, the CDR3 is TGTGCCAGCAGCGTAACGGGCTTAGTGGCGGATACGCAGTATTTT. This codes for CASSVTGLVADTQYF.

This chain joins TRBV4-3 and TRBJ2-3; D gene ambiguous. Germline assignment: CDR1 LGHNA and CDR2 YSLEER. The CDR3 is 17 amino acids. The ends were cut back, 3 bases at V and 0 bases at J, with 16 bases in the middle. The CDR3 is CASSQTSTLMSTDTQYF. The CDR3 region has the DNA TGCGCCAGCAGCCAGACTTCGACGCTGATGAGCACAGATACGCAGTATTTT.

The V and J genes are TRBV7-2 and TRBJ2-7; 9 bases map to TRBD2. Germline CDR1 and CDR2: SGHTA and FQGNSA. The CDR3 has 14 residues. The V gene end was trimmed by 6 bases and the J gene end by 2 bases; junction bases not matched to a gene: 5. CDR3 amino acids: CASSRLAGTYEQYF. The CDR3 DNA sequence: TGTGCCAGCAGTCGGCTAGCGGGGACCTACGAGCAGTACTTC.

The rearrangement links TRBV5-4 to TRBJ2-2; D unclear. The V end lost 5 bases, the J end lost 6 bases, and 8 bases lay between the germline ends. Germline CDR1 SGHNT, CDR2 YYREEE (reference sequence). The CDR3 is 12 residues long. This CDR3 reads CASSLVAGELFF. DNA of the CDR3: TGTGCCAGCAGTTTAGTCGCCGGGGAGCTGTTTTTT.

The CDR3 nucleotides read TGTGCTAGTGGTGCGCGGGCTACAGATACGCAGTATTTT. Amino acid sequence: CASGARATDTQYF. V and J are TRBV12-5 and TRBJ2-3; possibly TRBD2 for D (5 bases). V was pared by 5 bases and J by 3 bases, with 9 bases between. Looked up from germline, CDR1 is LGHNT and CDR2 is FRNRAP. The CDR3 has 13 amino acids.

The genes are TRBV20-1 and TRBJ2-5; possible D gene TRBD2, 5 bases. Germline CDR1 and CDR2: DFQATT and SNEGSKA (reference sequence). This CDR3 has 13 amino acids. With 6 bases removed from V and 2 bases from J, the gap between germline ends came to 13 bases. CDR3 region: CSAAGSPQETQYF. CDR3 nucleotide sequence: TGCAGTGCGGCTGGGAGCCCACAAGAGACCCAGTACTTC.